Sequencing of this T cell receptor beta chain was carried out in a study of blood T cells in healthy people across ages. Points from the study as a whole: Unsorted PBMCs ruled out conclusive naive versus antigen-experienced comparison.

The CDR3 runs 16 residues. V lost 6 bases and J 3 bases, leaving 18 bases between the germline ends. CDR1 MDHEN and CDR2 SYDVKM come from the germline V gene. This clonotype was counted only a few times. The antigen is unknown. Using a J-beta primer mix together with a sample-barcoded 5' primer, a second PCR was run for about 7 to 12 cycles. TCRdb processed the 5' RACE reads anew with MiXCR; each CDR3 protein has one entry. The sample gives approximately 800,000 distinct CDR3 sequences, about 45% of which show up once; about a sixth is in the top ten. What was sequenced was blood. This chain connects TRBV28 to TRBJ2-4, with D perhaps TRBD1 (6 bases). The sequence was obtained from a man at least 80 years old in good health. Here the CDR3 DNA reads TGTGCCAGCAGCCGTATCGGACAGATTGGCAAAAACATTCAGTACTTC. It codes for CASSRIGQIGKNIQYF.